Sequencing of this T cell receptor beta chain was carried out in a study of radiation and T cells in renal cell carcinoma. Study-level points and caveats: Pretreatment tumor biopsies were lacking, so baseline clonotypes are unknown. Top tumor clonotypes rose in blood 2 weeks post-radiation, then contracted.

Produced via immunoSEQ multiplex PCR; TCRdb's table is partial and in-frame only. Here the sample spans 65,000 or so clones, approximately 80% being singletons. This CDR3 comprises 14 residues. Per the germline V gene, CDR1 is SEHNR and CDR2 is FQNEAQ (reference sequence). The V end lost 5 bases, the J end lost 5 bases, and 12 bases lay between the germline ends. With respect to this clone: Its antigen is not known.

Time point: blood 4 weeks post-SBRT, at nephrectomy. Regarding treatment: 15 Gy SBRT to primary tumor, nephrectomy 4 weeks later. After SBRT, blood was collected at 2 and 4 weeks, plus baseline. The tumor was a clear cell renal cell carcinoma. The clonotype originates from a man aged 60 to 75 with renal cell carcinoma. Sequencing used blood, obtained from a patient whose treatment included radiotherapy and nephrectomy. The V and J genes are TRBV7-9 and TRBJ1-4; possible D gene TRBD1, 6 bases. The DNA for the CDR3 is TGTGCCAGCAGCGCGAGGGGGGTGAATGAAAAACTGTTTTTT. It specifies CASSARGVNEKLFF.